This is a list of T cell receptor beta chains from one sample in a study of T cells after posttransplantation cyclophosphamide. Using immunoSEQ multiplex PCR, the repertoire was profiled, and TCRdb retains in-frame clones only, with some absent. The table lists roughly 19,000 clones, around 87% of them singletons. The starting material was PBMCs, obtained after allogeneic stem cell transplant with posttransplant cyclophosphamide. The receptors derive from a female patient between 35 and 55 years old who received an allogeneic stem cell transplant from a related donor, was CMV-positive, and had no GVHD. Part of the T cell pool may stem from the graft donor. Both conserved end residues are trimmed from each CDR3. D genes are given only for firm matches.

D gene	V gene	J gene	CDR3 protein
TRBD1	TRBV7-8	TRBJ1-1	ASSIRQGGTEAF
.	TRBV28	TRBJ2-1	ASSSAGTLINEQF
TRBD1	TRBV28	TRBJ2-5	ASRRGRETQY
.	TRBV19	TRBJ1-1	ASSLQGFNEAF
TRBD1	TRBV10-3	TRBJ1-1	AISVGTANTEAF
TRBD2	TRBV7-6	TRBJ2-5	ASSLRTSGREETQY
.	TRBV7-2	TRBJ2-1	ASSLVSSYNEQF
TRBD2	TRBV30	TRBJ2-1	AWRVKAGTSGSSYNEQF
TRBD1	TRBV6-6	TRBJ2-7	ASSYSGQVSYEQY
.	TRBV6-5	TRBJ2-5	ASTYGETQY
TRBD1	TRBV28	TRBJ2-7	ASLDRAWYEQY
TRBD1	TRBV11-2	TRBJ2-7	ASSLNTGGSDGGQY
.	TRBV7-2	TRBJ2-5	ASSQTRVQETQY
TRBD1	TRBV30	TRBJ1-4	AWSSDRRQEKLF
TRBD1	TRBV27	TRBJ1-4	ASRMGQGNEKLF
.	TRBV7-3	TRBJ2-5	ASSPEARVETQY
TRBD2	TRBV27	TRBJ2-7	ASSHVAGGLYEQY
TRBD1	TRBV2	TRBJ2-7	ASSDHGQGKDYEQY
TRBD2	TRBV7-9	TRBJ2-7	ASSSRDYNHEQY
TRBD2	TRBV2	TRBJ2-2	ASKMTGTSAGELF
TRBD2	TRBV5-4	TRBJ2-1	ASSSALKRDGEQF
.	TRBV9	TRBJ2-4	ASSPSGDAKNIQY
TRBD2	TRBV19	TRBJ2-7	ASPPPLAGGHEQY
TRBD1	TRBV28	TRBJ1-2	ASSSPGGTYGYT
.	TRBV6-1	TRBJ2-7	ASSEPTRQSSYEQY
TRBD2	TRBV5-4	TRBJ2-1	ASSDGGGSYNEQF
TRBD1	TRBV28	TRBJ2-3	ASSYPGQALWVDTQY
.	TRBV18	TRBJ2-1	ASSPLSLVDNEQF
TRBD2	TRBV5-1	TRBJ2-2	ASSSHFLREVTGELF
.	TRBV28	TRBJ2-1	ASRRGLAYNEQF
.	TRBV5-1	TRBJ1-2	ASGPGSANYGYT
TRBD2	TRBV27	TRBJ2-5	ASSLGNSGGETQY
.	TRBV18	TRBJ1-1	ASSPPGAGVGTEAF
.	TRBV6-1	TRBJ2-7	ASSEIDSTSYEQY
TRBD1	TRBV6-5	TRBJ2-7	ASSYFGTGAGYEQY
.	TRBV15	TRBJ2-1	ATSRDRGAGNEQF
TRBD2	TRBV19	TRBJ2-1	ASSIASGSYNEQF
.	TRBV6-1	TRBJ1-5	ASSVGGSNQPQH
TRBD1	TRBV19	TRBJ1-5	ASSIDLAGGLDNQPQH
.	TRBV7-2	TRBJ2-6	ASSESSGANVLT
TRBD2	TRBV18	TRBJ2-7	ASSERGDYEQY
.	TRBV4-3	TRBJ2-7	ASSQGDRLNEQY
TRBD2	TRBV5-1	TRBJ2-7	ASSLQRGTYEQY
TRBD1	TRBV6-1	TRBJ2-7	ASSLRWGQGAEQY
.	TRBV28	TRBJ1-1	ASREIEAF
.	TRBV9	TRBJ1-3	ASSVDKSSGNTIY
.	TRBV28	TRBJ2-1	ASREGAGGNEQF
.	TRBV7-9	TRBJ2-3	ASSRQGTNTDTQY
TRBD1	TRBV7-2	TRBJ2-1	ASSPGTGFDEQF
TRBD1	TRBV4-3	TRBJ1-2	ASSQDQGQGSYGYT
TRBD2	TRBV5-1	TRBJ2-7	ASSRASAGGLTSYEQY
.	TRBV27	TRBJ1-1	ASSLRTDPNTEAF
TRBD1	TRBV28	TRBJ2-1	ASRKGQGYNEQF